One TCR beta chain is described in this entry. What it binds is not known. Through a sample-barcoded 5' primer and a J-beta primer mix, a second PCR was run for about 6 to 12 cycles. CDR3-containing paired-end reads numbered at least 2.5 million in each sample. TCRdb reprocessed the 5' RACE reads with MiXCR, giving one entry per CDR3 protein. The top ten clones hold around 8% of a sample with 1.4 million to 1.5 million distinct CDR3 sequences, 40% to 50% of them seen once. Healthy Caucasians from Russia aged roughly 6 to 95 served as donors. This sample is drawn from a study of blood T cells in healthy people across ages. CDR3 length: 16 residues. The germline V gene has CDR1 DFQATT and CDR2 SNEGSKA (reference sequence). V lost 1 base to trimming and J lost 2 bases, with 15 bases between them. Broader study findings: Diversity of TCR beta correlated strongly with naive T cell percentage. Age showed a roughly linear inverse relationship with TCR beta diversity per million T cells.

The receptor's source is a woman aged 18 to 35 in good health. This rearrangement joins TRBV20-1 to TRBJ2-1; possibly TRBD1 or TRBD2 for D (5 bases each). The sequencing sample was made of blood. The CDR3 DNA reads as TGCAGTGCTAGAGTTGGGGCAGCCGGGGCCTACAATGAGCAGTTCTTC. The encoded protein is CSARVGAAGAYNEQFF.